This T cell receptor beta chain came from a study of T cell responses to AZD1222 COVID-19 vaccine. General observations from the study: Clonal diversity was possibly underestimated, and the donors were mostly white British, with more females. Breadth and depth of Spike-specific TCRs rose after two AZD1222 doses.

As regards this clone: Its specificity is unknown.

V gave up 4 bases and J gave up 1 base; unmatched junction bases: 8. This CDR3 contains 17 residues. Germline-derived CDR1 and CDR2 are SGDLS and YYNGEE. The table came from immunoSEQ multiplex PCR; TCRdb's copy has only in-frame clones and leaves some out. Of 95,000 to 100,000 clones in the sample, about 89% were seen once. The TCR sequence derives from an adult who received the AZD1222 COVID-19 vaccine. V and J are TRBV9 and TRBJ1-3; 10 bases match TRBD1. This specimen was peripheral blood, taken 28 days after the second AZD1222 dose. The CDR3 nucleotides read TGTGCCAGCAGCCCTGGCCGGACAGGGGGATCTGGAAACACCATATATTTT. Protein product: CASSPGRTGGSGNTIYF. The variable domain in full, with the rest retrieved from reference TRBV9 and TRBJ1-3, is DSGVTQTPKHLITATGQRVTLRCSPRSGDLSVYWYQQSLDQGLQFLIQYYNGEERAKGNILERFSAQQFPDLHSELNLSSLELGDSALYFCASSPGRTGGSGNTIYFGEGSWLTVV.